This T cell receptor (beta chain) was sequenced during a study of blood T cells in healthy people across ages. Overall study: Template switching retrieved approximately one barcoded beta molecule for each two T cells. Overall study findings and caveats: Without sorted subsets, naive and antigen-experienced compartments could not be conclusively compared.

Germline lookup yields CDR1 MNHEY and CDR2 SVGAGI. The CDR3 runs to 16 residues. Trimming left V 0 bases short and J 0 bases short, with 9 bases between. Comments on this clonotype: Its target is unknown.

PCR was performed a second time for about 7 to 12 cycles using a sample-barcoded 5' primer and a J-beta primer mix. TCRdb ran MiXCR on the 5' RACE reads and lists one entry per CDR3 protein. The sample lists 710,000 or so distinct CDR3 sequences; around a fifth were seen once. The sequencing input was blood. The clonotype comes from a man between 70 and 80 years old in good health. The chain employs TRBV6-5 and TRBJ2-1; either TRBD1 or TRBD2 may supply D (5 bases each). Here the CDR3 reads CASSYSGESSYNEQFF. The CDR3 DNA follows: TGTGCCAGCAGTTACTCAGGGGAGAGCTCCTACAATGAGCAGTTCTTC.